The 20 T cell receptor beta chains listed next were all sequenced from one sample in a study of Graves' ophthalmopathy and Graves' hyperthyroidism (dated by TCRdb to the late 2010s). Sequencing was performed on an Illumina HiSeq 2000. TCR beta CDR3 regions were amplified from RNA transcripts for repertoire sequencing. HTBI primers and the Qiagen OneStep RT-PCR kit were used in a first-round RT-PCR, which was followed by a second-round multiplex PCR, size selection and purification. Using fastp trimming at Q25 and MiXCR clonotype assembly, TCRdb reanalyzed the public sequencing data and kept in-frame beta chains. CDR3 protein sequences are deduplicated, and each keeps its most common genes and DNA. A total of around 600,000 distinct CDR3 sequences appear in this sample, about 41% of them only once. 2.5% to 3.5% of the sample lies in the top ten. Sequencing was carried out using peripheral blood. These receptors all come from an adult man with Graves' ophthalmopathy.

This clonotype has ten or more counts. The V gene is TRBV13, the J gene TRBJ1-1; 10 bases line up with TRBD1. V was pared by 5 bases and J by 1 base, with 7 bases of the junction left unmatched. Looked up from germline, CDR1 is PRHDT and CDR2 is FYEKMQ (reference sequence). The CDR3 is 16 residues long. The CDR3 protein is CASSRSGTGENTEAFF. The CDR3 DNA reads TGTGCCAGCAGCAGATCCGGGACAGGGGAGAACACTGAAGCTTTCTTT.

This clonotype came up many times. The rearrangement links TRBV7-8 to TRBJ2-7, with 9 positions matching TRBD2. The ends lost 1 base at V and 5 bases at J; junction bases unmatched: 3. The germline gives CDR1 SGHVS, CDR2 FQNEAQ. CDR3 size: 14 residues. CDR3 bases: TGTGCCAGCAGCTTAGTAGCGGGAGCCGACGAGCAGTACTTC. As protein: CASSLVAGADEQYF.

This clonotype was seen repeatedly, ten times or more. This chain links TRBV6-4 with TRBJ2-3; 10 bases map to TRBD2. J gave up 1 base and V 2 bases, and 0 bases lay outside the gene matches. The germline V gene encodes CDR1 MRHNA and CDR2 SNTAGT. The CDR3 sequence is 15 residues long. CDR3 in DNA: TGTGCCAGCAGTGACGGGACTAGCGGCACAGATACGCAGTATTTT. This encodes CASSDGTSGTDTQYF.

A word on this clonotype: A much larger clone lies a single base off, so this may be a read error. Here the CDR3 DNA reads TGCAGTGCTGGGGGGACAAATGGCTACATCTTC. Protein: CSAGGTNGYIF. The rearrangement uses TRBV20-1 and TRBJ1-2, with D maybe TRBD1 (6 bases). CDR1 DFQATT and CDR2 SNEGSKA come from the germline V gene (reference sequence). The CDR3 is 11 residues long.

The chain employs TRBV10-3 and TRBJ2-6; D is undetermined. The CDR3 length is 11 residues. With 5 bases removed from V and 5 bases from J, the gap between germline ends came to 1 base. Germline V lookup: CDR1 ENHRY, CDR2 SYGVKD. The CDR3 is CAISRANVLTF. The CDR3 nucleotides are TGTGCCATCAGTCGGGCCAACGTCCTGACTTTC.

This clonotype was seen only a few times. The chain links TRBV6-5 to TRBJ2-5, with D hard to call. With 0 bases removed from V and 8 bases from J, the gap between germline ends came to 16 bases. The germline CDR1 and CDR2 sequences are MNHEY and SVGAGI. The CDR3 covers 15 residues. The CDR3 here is CASSYSKPPLGTQYF. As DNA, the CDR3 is TGTGCCAGCAGTTACTCGAAACCGCCCCTAGGTACCCAGTACTTC.

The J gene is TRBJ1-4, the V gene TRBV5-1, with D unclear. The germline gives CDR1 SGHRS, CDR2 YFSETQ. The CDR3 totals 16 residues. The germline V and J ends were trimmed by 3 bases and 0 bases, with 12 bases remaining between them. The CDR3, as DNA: TGCGCCAGCAGCTCCGGACTATTGTCAACTAATGAAAAACTGTTTTTT. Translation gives CASSSGLLSTNEKLFF.

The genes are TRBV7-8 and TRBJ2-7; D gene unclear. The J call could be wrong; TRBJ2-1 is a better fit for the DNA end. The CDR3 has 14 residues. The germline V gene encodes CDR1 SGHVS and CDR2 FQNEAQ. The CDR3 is CASSANPSSHEQFF. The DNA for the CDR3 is TGTGCCAGCAGTGCGAATCCCAGTTCTCATGAGCAGTTCTTC.

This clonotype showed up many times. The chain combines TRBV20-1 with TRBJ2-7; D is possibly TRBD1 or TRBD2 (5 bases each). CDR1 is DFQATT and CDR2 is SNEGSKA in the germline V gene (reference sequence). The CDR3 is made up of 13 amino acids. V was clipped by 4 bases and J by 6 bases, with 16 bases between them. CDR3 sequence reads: CSANLQDSGEQYF. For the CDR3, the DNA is TGCAGTGCTAACCTACAGGACTCCGGCGAGCAGTACTTC.

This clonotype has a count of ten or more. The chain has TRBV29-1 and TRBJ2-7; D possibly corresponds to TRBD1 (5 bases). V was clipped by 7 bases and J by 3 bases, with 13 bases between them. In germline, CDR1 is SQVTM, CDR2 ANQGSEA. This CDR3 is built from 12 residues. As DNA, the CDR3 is TGCAGCGCCAGAGACAGTAACTACGAGCAGTACTTC. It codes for CSARDSNYEQYF.

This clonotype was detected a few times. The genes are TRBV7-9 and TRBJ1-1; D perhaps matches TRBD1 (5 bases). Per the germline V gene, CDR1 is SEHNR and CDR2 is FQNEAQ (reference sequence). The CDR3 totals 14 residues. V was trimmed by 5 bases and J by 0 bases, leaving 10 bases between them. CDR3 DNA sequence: TGTGCCAGCAGCCAAGGGACCATGAACACTGAAGCTTTCTTT. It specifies CASSQGTMNTEAFF.

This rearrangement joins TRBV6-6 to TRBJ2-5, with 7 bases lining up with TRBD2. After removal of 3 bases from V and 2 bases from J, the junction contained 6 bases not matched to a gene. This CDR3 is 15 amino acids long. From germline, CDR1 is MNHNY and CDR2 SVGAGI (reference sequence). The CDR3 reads CASSYSGTNQETQYF. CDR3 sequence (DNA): TGTGCCAGCAGTTATTCCGGGACTAATCAAGAGACCCAGTACTTC.

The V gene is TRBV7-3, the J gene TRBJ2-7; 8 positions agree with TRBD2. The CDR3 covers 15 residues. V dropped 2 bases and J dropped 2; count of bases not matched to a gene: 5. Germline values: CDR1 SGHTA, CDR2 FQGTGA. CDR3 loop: CASSLHDGGAYEQYF. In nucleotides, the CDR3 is TGTGCCAGCAGCTTACACGACGGGGGGGCCTACGAGCAGTACTTC.

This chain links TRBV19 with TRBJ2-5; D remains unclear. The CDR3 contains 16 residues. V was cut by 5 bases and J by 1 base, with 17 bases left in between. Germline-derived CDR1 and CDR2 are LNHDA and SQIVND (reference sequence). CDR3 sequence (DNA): TGTGCCAGTAGTTCGGTAGGGCGGTGGTTCCAAGAGACCCAGTACTTC. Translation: CASSSVGRWFQETQYF.

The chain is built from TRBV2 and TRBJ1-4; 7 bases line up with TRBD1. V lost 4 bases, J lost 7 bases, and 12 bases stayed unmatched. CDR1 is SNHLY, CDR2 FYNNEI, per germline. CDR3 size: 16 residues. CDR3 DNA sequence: TGTGCCAGCAGTGCCGGGTGGACAGGTTTCAGTGAAAAACTGTTTTTT. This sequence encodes CASSAGWTGFSEKLFF.

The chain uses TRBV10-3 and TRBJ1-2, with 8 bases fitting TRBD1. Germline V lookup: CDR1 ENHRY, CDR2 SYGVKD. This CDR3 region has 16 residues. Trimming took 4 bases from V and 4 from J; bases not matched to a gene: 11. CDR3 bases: TGTGCCATCAGTGCCACGTCAGGGGGCAACGTCTATGGCTACACCTTC. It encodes CAISATSGGNVYGYTF.

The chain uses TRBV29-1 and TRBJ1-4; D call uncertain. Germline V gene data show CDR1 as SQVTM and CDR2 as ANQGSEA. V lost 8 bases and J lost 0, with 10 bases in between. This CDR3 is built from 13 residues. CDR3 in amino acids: CSPPFATNEKLFF. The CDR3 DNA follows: TGCAGCCCACCTTTTGCAACTAATGAAAAACTGTTTTTT.

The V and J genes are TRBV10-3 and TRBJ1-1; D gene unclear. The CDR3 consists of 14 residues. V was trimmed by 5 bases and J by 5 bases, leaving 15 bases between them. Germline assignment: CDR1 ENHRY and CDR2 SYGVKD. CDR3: CAISYGSSRTEAFF. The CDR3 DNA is TGTGCCATCAGTTACGGGAGCAGTAGGACTGAAGCTTTCTTT.

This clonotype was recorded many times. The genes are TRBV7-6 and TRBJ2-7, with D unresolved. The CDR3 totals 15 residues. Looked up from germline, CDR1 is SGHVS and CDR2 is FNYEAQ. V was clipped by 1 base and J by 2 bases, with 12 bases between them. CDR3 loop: CASSLGLLGPYEQYF. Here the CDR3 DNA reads TGTGCCAGCAGCTTAGGCCTCCTCGGGCCCTACGAGCAGTACTTC.

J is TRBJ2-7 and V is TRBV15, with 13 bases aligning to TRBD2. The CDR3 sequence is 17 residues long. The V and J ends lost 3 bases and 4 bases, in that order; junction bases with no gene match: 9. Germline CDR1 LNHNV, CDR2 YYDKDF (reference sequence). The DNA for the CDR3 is TGTGCCACCAGCAGGAATAGAATGACTAGCGGGGGGTACGAGCAGTACTTC. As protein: CATSRNRMTSGGYEQYF. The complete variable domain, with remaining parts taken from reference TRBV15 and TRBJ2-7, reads DAMVIQNPRYQVTQFGKPVTLSCSQTLNHNVMYWYQQKSSQAPKLLFHYYDKDFNNEADTPDNFQSRRPNTSFCFLDIRSPGLGDTAMYLCATSRNRMTSGGYEQYFGPGTRLTVT.